The 9 T cell receptor beta chains given below trace back to one sample, sequenced in a study of cytotoxic CD8 clonotypes in ibrutinib-treated CLL. The table came from immunoSEQ multiplex PCR; TCRdb's copy has only in-frame clones and leaves some out. The sample includes over 95,000 clones, approximately 56% of them seen just once. Sequenced here: PBMCs, sampled after 24 months of ibrutinib treatment. The receptors were sampled from a human donor with chronic lymphocytic leukemia.

The V call is TRBV11-2, the J call TRBJ2-7; 9 nucleotides match TRBD2. The CDR3 has 16 amino acids. V was clipped by 4 bases and J by 2 bases; unmatched bases: 9. Germline V gives CDR1 SGHAT, CDR2 FQNNGV. The CDR3 region has the DNA TGTGCCAGCAGCTCTCCGACTAGCGGTTACACCTACGAGCAGTACTTC. This codes for CASSSPTSGYTYEQYF.

This clone turned up a few times. The chain links TRBV5-1 to TRBJ1-1; 10 bases are shared with TRBD1. With V trimmed by 3 bases and J by 4 bases, 3 bases remained unmatched. This CDR3 is 14 amino acids long. Per the germline V gene, CDR1 is SGHRS and CDR2 is YFSETQ. The CDR3 nucleotides read TGCGCCAGCAGCTGGGACAGGGGAGGCACTGAAGCTTTCTTT. Translation gives CASSWDRGGTEAFF.

J is TRBJ1-2 and V is TRBV7-2; TRBD1 aligns across 8 bases. The germline CDR1 and CDR2 sequences are SGHTA and FQGNSA. There are 13 residues in the CDR3. Trimming took 3 bases from V and 7 from J; bases not matched to a gene: 4. In nucleotides, the CDR3 is TGTGCCAGCAGCTTCGCAGGGGGCGTTGGCTACACCTTC. This sequence encodes CASSFAGGVGYTF.

This clone was counted only a few times. The chain links TRBV2 to TRBJ2-5; D not resolved. The CDR3 is 11 amino acids. The ends were cut back, 4 bases at V and 3 bases at J, with 3 bases in the middle. In germline, CDR1 is SNHLY, CDR2 FYNNEI. The CDR3 reads CASSVEETQYF. The CDR3 nucleotides are TGTGCCAGCAGTGTGGAAGAGACCCAGTACTTC. Supplemented by reference TRBV2 and TRBJ2-5, the full variable domain reads EPEVTQTPSHQVTQMGQEVILRCVPISNHLYFYWYRQILGQKVEFLVSFYNNEISEKSEIFDDQFSVERPDGSNFTLKIRSTKLEDSAMYFCASSVEETQYFGPGTRLLVL.

The chain is built from TRBV7-2 and TRBJ1-6; possible D gene TRBD1, 5 bases. The V and J ends lost 1 base and 7 bases respectively, with 8 bases between them. The CDR3 is 14 amino acids. The germline V gene encodes CDR1 SGHTA and CDR2 FQGNSA. The CDR3: CASSLGQTNSPLHF. CDR3 nucleotides: TGTGCCAGCAGCTTAGGACAGACAAATTCACCCCTCCACTTT.

This chain's CDR3 is CASSRAGGSGQETQYF. CDR3 nucleotide sequence: TGTGCCAGTAGTAGGGCCGGAGGCAGCGGTCAAGAGACCCAGTACTTC. The chain combines TRBV19 with TRBJ2-5; weak D call: TRBD2 (5 bases). V lost 4 bases, J lost 2 bases, and 17 bases lay in between. Germline V lookup: CDR1 LNHDA, CDR2 SQIVND (reference sequence). The CDR3 is 16 residues long.

This clone was found a few times. This sequence joins TRBV7-2 and TRBJ2-3, with 9 bases identical to TRBD2. The V and J ends lost 3 bases and 2 bases, in that order; junction bases with no gene match: 3. The CDR3 runs to 15 residues. The germline gives CDR1 SGHTA, CDR2 FQGNSA. As DNA, the CDR3 is TGTGCCAGCAGCTTGAGACTAGCGGCCACAGATACGCAGTATTTT. This encodes CASSLRLAATDTQYF.

The chain links TRBV11-2 to TRBJ2-5; TRBD2 matches 13 bases. Trimming took 4 bases from V and 5 from J; bases not matched to a gene: 7. CDR3 length: 16 amino acids. Germline assignment: CDR1 SGHAT and CDR2 FQNNGV. CDR3 sequence: CASSSGLAGRGETQYF. Written as DNA, the CDR3 is TGTGCCAGCAGCTCGGGACTAGCGGGGCGAGGGGAGACCCAGTACTTC.

The genes are TRBV5-1 and TRBJ2-3; 8 positions match TRBD2. Per germline, CDR1 SGHRS and CDR2 YFSETQ. V lost 4 bases to trimming and J lost 1 base; unmatched junction nucleotides: 5. This CDR3 spans 15 amino acids. CDR3 in amino acids: CASSPSSGGTDTQYF. Written as DNA, the CDR3 is TGCGCCAGCAGCCCCAGTAGCGGGGGCACAGATACGCAGTATTTT. The full variable domain, completed using reference TRBV5-1 and TRBJ2-3, is KAGVTQTPRYLIKTRGQQVTLSCSPISGHRSVSWYQQTPGQGLQFLFEYFSETQRNKGNFPGRFSGRQFSNSRSEMNVSTLELGDSALYLCASSPSSGGTDTQYFGPGTRLTVL.